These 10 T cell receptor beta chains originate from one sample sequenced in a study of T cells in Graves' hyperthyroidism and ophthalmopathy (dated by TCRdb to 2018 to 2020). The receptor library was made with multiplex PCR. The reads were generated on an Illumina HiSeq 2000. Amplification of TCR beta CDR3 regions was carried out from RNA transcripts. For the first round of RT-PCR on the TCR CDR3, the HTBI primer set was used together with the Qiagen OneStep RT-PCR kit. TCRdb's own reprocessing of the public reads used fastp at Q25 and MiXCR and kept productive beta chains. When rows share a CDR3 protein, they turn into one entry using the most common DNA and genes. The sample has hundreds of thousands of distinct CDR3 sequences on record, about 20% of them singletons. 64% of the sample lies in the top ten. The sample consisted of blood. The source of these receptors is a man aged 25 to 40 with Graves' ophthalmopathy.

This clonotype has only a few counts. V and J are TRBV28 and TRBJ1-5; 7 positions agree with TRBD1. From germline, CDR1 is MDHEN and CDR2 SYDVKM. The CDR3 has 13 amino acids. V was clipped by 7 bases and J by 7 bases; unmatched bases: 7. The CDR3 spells CASTSTGVQPQHF. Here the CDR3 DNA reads TGTGCCAGCACCTCAACAGGGGTCCAGCCCCAGCATTTT.

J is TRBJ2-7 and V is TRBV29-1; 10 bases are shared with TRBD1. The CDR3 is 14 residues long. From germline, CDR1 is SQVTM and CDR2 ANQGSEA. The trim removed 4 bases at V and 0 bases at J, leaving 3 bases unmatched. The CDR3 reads CSVGGDRGSYEQYF. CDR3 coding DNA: TGCAGCGTTGGAGGGGACAGGGGCTCCTACGAGCAGTACTTC.

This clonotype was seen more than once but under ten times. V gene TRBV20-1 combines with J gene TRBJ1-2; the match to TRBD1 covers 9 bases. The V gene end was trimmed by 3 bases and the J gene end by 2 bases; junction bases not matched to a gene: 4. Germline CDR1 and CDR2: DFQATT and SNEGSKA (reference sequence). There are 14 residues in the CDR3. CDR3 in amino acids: CSASPDRGNYGYTF. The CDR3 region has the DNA TGCAGTGCTAGCCCGGACAGGGGCAACTATGGCTACACCTTC.

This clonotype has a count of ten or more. The CDR3 DNA reads as TGTGCCAGCAGCCCACTATGGGACGACGGTGAGCAGTTCTTC. It specifies CASSPLWDDGEQFF. The rearrangement joins TRBV11-1 to TRBJ2-1, with D perhaps matching TRBD1 or TRBD2 (5 bases each). With 5 bases removed from V and 9 bases from J, the gap between germline ends came to 17 bases. Per the germline V gene, CDR1 is SGHAT and CDR2 is FQDESV (reference sequence). The length of the CDR3 is 14 residues.

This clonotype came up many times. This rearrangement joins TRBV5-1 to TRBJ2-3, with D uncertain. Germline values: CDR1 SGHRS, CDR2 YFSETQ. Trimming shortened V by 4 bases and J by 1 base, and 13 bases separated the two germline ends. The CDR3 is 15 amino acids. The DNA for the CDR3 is TGCGCCAGCAGCGACGAGGATCCCGGCACAGATACGCAGTATTTT. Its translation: CASSDEDPGTDTQYF.

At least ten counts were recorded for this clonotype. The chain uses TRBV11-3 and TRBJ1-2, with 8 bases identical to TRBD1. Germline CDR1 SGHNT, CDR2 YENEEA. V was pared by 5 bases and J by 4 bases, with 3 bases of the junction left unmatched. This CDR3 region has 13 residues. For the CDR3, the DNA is TGTGCCAGCAGCCTGGACAGGGTCTATGGCTACACCTTC. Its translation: CASSLDRVYGYTF.

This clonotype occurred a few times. The DNA of the CDR3 is TGTGCCAGCTCACTAATGGCGGGTGAGCAGTTCTTC. Translation: CASSLMAGEQFF. The chain recombines TRBV18 with TRBJ2-1; TRBD2 is a possible D gene (5 bases). CDR3 length: 12 residues. Trimming took off 4 bases at V and 9 bases at J, with 10 bases between the two ends. The germline V gene has CDR1 KGHSH and CDR2 LQKENI.

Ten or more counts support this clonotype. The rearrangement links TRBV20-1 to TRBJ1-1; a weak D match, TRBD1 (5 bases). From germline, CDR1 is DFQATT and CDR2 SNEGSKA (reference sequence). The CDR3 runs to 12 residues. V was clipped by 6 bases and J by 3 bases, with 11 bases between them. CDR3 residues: CSATEGYTEAFF. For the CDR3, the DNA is TGCAGTGCCACTGAGGGGTACACTGAAGCTTTCTTT.

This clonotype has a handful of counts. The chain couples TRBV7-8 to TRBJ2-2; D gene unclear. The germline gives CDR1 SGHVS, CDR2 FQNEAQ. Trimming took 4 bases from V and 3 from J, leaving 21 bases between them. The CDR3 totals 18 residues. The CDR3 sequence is CASSSHPARRDDTGELFF. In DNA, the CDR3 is TGTGCCAGCAGCTCGCACCCGGCCAGGCGAGACGACACCGGGGAGCTGTTTTTT.

The DNA for the CDR3 is TGTGCCTGGAGTTTTCTATCGGGGGAGCTGTTTTTT. Residues: CAWSFLSGELFF. This chain uses TRBV30 with TRBJ2-2; no definite D call. V was shortened by 2 bases and J by 8 bases, with 9 bases between the two germline ends. Germline V gives CDR1 GTSNPN, CDR2 SVGIG (reference sequence). The CDR3 is 12 amino acids.